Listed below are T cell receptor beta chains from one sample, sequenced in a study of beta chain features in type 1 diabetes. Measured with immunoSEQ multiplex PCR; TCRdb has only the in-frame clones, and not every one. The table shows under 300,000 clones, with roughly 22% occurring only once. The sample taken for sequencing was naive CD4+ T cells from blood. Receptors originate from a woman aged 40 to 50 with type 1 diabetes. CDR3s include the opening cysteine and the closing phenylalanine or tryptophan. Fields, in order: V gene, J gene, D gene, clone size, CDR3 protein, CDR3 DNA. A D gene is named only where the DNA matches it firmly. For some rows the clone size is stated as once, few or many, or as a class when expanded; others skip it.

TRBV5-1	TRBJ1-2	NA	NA	CASNPGGQAANYGYTF	TGCGCCAGCAACCCCGGGGGGCAGGCCGCTAACTATGGCTACACCTTC
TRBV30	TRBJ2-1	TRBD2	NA	CAWSVSRSTSGRFNEQFF	TGTGCCTGGAGTGTATCACGGTCGACTAGCGGGAGATTCAATGAGCAGTTCTTC
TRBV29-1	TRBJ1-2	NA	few	CSVEVNLAGSYTF	TGCAGCGTTGAAGTGAATTTGGCGGGCAGCTACACCTTC
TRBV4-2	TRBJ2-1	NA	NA	CASSQGAGGTGYNEQFF	TGTGCCAGCAGCCAAGGGGCCGGAGGCACGGGGTACAATGAGCAGTTCTTC
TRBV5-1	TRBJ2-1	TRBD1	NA	CASSLTGRQGTEQFF	TGCGCCAGCAGCCTGACTGGCAGACAGGGCACTGAGCAGTTCTTC
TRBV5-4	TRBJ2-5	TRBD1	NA	CASSLAHNTGGETQYF	TGTGCCAGCAGCTTGGCCCACAATACAGGGGGGGAGACCCAGTACTTC
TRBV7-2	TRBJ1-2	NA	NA	CASTALGSNYGYTF	TGTGCCAGCACCGCCCTCGGGTCTAACTATGGCTACACCTTC
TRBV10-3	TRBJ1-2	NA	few	CAIRVDSDGYTF	TGTGCCATCAGAGTGGACTCGGATGGCTACACCTTC
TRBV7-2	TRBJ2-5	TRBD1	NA	CASLAGTVPGTQYF	TGTGCCAGCTTAGCCGGGACAGTACCGGGTACCCAGTACTTC
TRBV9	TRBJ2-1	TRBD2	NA	CASSASGSSYNEQFF	TGTGCCAGCAGCGCTAGCGGGAGCTCCTACAATGAGCAGTTCTTC
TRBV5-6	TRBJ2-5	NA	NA	CASSLWGEETQYF	TGTGCCAGCAGCTTGTGGGGAGAAGAGACCCAGTACTTC
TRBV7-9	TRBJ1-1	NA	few	CASSYPGQGITFF	TGTGCCAGCAGCTACCCTGGCCAGGGGATAACTTTCTTT
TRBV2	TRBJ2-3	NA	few	CASSELIRTDTQYF	TGTGCCAGCAGTGAACTAATCCGCACAGATACGCAGTATTTT
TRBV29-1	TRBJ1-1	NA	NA	CSGGGVNTEAFF	TGCAGCGGGGGAGGGGTAAACACTGAAGCTTTCTTT
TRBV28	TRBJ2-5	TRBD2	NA	CASSPGVAGDETQYF	TGTGCCAGCAGCCCTGGAGTAGCGGGAGACGAGACCCAGTACTTC
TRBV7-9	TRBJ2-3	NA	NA	CASSSLRRGPTDTQYF	TGTGCCAGCAGCTCCCTTCGGCGGGGCCCCACAGATACGCAGTATTTT
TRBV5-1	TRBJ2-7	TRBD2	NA	CASSRTSGKHEQYF	TGCGCCAGCAGTAGGACTAGCGGGAAACACGAGCAGTACTTC
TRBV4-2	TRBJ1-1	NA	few	CASSHGEAWNTEAFF	TGTGCCAGCAGCCATGGTGAGGCATGGAACACTGAAGCTTTCTTT
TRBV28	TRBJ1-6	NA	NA	CASSPGNSPLHF	TGTGCCAGCAGTCCAGGGAATTCACCCCTCCACTTT
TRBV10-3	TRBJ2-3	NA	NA	CATGTGTSTDTQYF	TGTGCCACCGGAACAGGGACGAGCACAGATACGCAGTATTTT
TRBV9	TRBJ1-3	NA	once	CASSGQPTSGNTIYF	TGTGCCAGCAGCGGACAGCCCACTTCTGGAAACACCATATATTTT
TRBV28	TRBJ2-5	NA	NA	CASSMGSRETQYF	TGTGCCAGCTCTATGGGTAGCCGAGAGACCCAGTACTTC
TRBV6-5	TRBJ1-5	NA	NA	CASSPDRLGNQPQHF	TGTGCCAGCAGCCCAGACAGGTTAGGCAATCAGCCCCAGCATTTT
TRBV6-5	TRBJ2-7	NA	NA	CASSRGEIQGNQYF	TGTGCCAGCAGTCGCGGCGAAATACAGGGAAATCAGTACTTC
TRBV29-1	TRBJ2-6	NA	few	CSVRTEAGANVLTF	TGCAGCGTGAGGACGGAGGCTGGGGCCAACGTCCTGACTTTC
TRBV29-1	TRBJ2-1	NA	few	CSVVGHRIGYNEQFF	TGCAGCGTTGTCGGCCACCGGATCGGGTACAATGAGCAGTTCTTC
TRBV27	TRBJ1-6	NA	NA	CASSPNTPYNSPLHF	TGTGCCAGCAGTCCGAATACACCTTATAATTCACCCCTCCACTTT
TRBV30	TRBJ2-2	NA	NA	CAWGRDSYTGELFF	TGTGCCTGGGGACGGGACTCATACACCGGGGAGCTGTTTTTT
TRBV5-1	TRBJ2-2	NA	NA	CASSFDSYTGELFF	TGCGCCAGCAGCTTCGACAGCTACACCGGGGAGCTGTTTTTT
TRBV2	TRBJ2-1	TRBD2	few	CATSGGSYNEQFF	TGTGCCACCAGCGGGGGCTCCTACAATGAGCAGTTCTTC
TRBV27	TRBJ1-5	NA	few	CASSFGQTDQPQHF	TGTGCCAGCAGTTTCGGACAGACTGATCAGCCCCAGCATTTT
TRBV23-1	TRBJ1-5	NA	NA	CASSRSGRGASRQPQHF	TGCGCCAGCAGCCGCTCGGGGCGGGGGGCCTCTCGACAGCCCCAGCATTTT
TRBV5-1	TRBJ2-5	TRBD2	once	CASSLGLASSYQYF	TGCGCCAGCAGCTTAGGACTAGCGTCCTCTTACCAGTACTTC
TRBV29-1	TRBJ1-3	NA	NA	CSVRQVSGNTIYF	TGCAGCGTTCGCCAGGTGTCTGGAAACACCATATATTTT
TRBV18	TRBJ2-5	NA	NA	CASSPMRLRNQETQYF	TGTGCCAGCTCACCAATGAGGCTGAGGAACCAAGAGACCCAGTACTTC
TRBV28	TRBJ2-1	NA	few	CASSFGGAPGNEQFF	TGTGCCAGCAGTTTTGGGGGGGCGCCAGGAAATGAGCAGTTCTTC
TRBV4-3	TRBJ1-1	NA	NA	CASSQEWGTGLTEAFF	TGCGCCAGCAGCCAAGAATGGGGCACCGGCCTCACTGAAGCTTTCTTT
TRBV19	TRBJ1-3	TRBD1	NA	CASSRGQARSGNTIYF	TGTGCCAGTAGTAGAGGACAGGCCCGCTCTGGAAACACCATATATTTT
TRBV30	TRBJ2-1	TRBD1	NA	CAWSHTGDNEQFF	TGTGCCTGGAGCCATACAGGGGACAATGAGCAGTTCTTC
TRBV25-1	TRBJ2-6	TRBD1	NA	CASSSWTGTRGANVLTF	TGTGCCAGCAGTTCCTGGACAGGGACGCGCGGGGCCAACGTCCTGACTTTC
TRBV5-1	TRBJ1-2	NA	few	CASSHGTSMGDYGYTF	TGCGCCAGCAGCCATGGGACATCGATGGGGGACTATGGCTACACCTTC
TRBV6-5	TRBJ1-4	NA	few	CASSHRDARELFF	TGTGCCAGCAGCCACCGAGATGCCCGAGAACTGTTTTTT
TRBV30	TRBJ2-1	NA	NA	CAWRSRELYNEQFF	TGTGCCTGGAGAAGTCGGGAGCTTTACAATGAGCAGTTCTTC
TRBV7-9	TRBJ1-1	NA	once	CASSLAQTGLVTEAFF	TGTGCCAGCAGCTTAGCTCAGACAGGCCTCGTCACTGAAGCTTTCTTT
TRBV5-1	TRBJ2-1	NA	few	CASSLGGYNEQFF	TGCGCCAGCAGCTTGGGCGGGTACAATGAGCAGTTCTTC
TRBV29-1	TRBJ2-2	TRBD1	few	CSVARGLTGELFF	TGCAGCGTTGCCAGGGGGCTTACCGGGGAGCTGTTTTTT
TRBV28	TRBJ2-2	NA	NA	CASRTLGAGELFF	TGTGCCAGCCGAACCCTAGGGGCCGGGGAGCTGTTTTTT
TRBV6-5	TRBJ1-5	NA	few	CASSTGYSNQPQHF	TGTGCCAGCAGTACAGGGTATAGCAATCAGCCCCAGCATTTT
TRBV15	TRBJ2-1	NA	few	CATSRDSGNEQFF	TGTGCCACCAGCAGAGATTCCGGGAATGAGCAGTTCTTC
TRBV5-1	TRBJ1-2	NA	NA	CASHHPEGNYGYTF	TGCGCCAGTCATCACCCGGAGGGCAACTATGGCTACACCTTC
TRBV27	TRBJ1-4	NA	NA	CASSVDTAPHEKLFF	TGTGCCAGCAGTGTTGACACCGCTCCACATGAAAAACTGTTTTTT
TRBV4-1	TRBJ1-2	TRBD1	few	CASSQVALTGADGYTF	TGCGCCAGCAGCCAAGTAGCATTAACAGGGGCGGATGGCTACACCTTC
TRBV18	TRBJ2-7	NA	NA	CASSPGAGKSYEQYF	TGTGCCAGCTCACCAGGAGCAGGGAAGAGCTACGAGCAGTACTTC
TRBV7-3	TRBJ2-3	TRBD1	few	CASSRQGRTDTQYF	TGTGCCAGCAGCCGACAGGGGAGGACAGATACGCAGTATTTT